The following is a TCR beta chain sequence with its context. No qualities accompany the bases; no much larger clone lies one base away. Libraries were constructed by the immunoSEQ multiplex PCR assay. For most patients, genomic DNA was isolated with the Qiagen DNeasy Blood and Tissue Kit and sent frozen to Adaptive Biotechnologies for TCR sequencing. For most patients, genomic DNA was subjected to high-throughput TCR-beta CDR3 sequencing by Adaptive Biotechnologies. In the authors' own workflow: TCR sequencing data were retrieved from Adaptive's ImmunoSEQ software for some 17 patients, whereas a few other patients were processed with MiXCR and VDJtools. To correct CD4 versus CD8 sorting errors, sequences present in both subsets at a frequency ratio below 5:1 were removed. CDR3 nucleotide sequences shared between donor and recipient were removed because their origin could not be assigned. At least 2-fold expansion over unstimulated cells and a minimum CFSE-low frequency of 0.002% (template counts) or 0.001% (read counts) were required for clones to be classified as alloreactive. Clones were considered mappable if detected in sequenced pre-transplant spleen, lymph node, or MLR CFSE-low populations of the donor or recipient. Cumulative frequency of alloreactive clones was calculated as a percentage of all sequences weighted by copy number. Drawn from immuneACCESS, this table holds only the in-frame rearrangements with V and J called that TCRdb kept. Clones are partly lost; checked studies trace under half to an unresolved V gene and leave the rest unexplained. That table furnishes V, J and clone size, whereas the DNA furnished D and trimming. The table for this sample lists roughly 14,000 clones; more than 30% of them were counted only once. Roughly 2.8% of the sample rests with the top ten.

At the junction V is shortened by 5 bases and J by 0 bases; bases outside the gene matches: 3. From a lookup of the germline V gene, CDR1 and CDR2 are SGHAT and FQNNGV. The CDR3, from cysteine to phenylalanine, totals 15 residues. The read is trimmed to its CDR3 DNA, 45 bases read in frame from base 1. The record originates from a study of graft-versus-host responses after intestinal transplantation (dated by TCRdb to the early 2020s). About the investigation overall: The transplants that recipients got were multivisceral, liver-intestinal, or isolated intestinal. Rather than being sequenced by the commercial service, samples from a few later patients were sequenced in-house on an Illumina MiSeq and processed with MiXCR. Every recipient was given anti-thymocyte globulin induction, followed by about 3 years of maintenance tacrolimus and steroids. After intestinal transplantation, graft-versus-host and host-versus-graft alloreactive T cell clones were followed in the graft, circulation and bone marrow using bulk TCR-beta CDR3 sequencing. A peak of at least 4% donor T cells among recipient peripheral blood mononuclear cells was the definition used for donor T cell macrochimerism. To identify alloreactive clones, pre-transplant mixed lymphocyte reaction products were sequenced and then compared with unstimulated pre-transplant donor and recipient T cells. The cohort enrolled under 30 intestinal transplant recipients, one of whom was a retransplant, and a few patients without pretransplant specimens were excluded.

Study-wide conclusions, independent of this receptor: High GvH to HvG T cell clonal ratios were observed in the allografts of patients with donor T cell macrochimerism. GvH clones turned up in recipient bone marrow, with some appearing earlier in ileal mucosa or blood, a pattern consistent with an intestinal mucosal origin. Conclusions were limited by the relatively low number and heterogeneity of intestinal transplant patients. Early after transplant, peak levels of circulating GvH clones were associated with declines in HvG clones.

This specimen's time point label, per the study, means: cells obtained before transplantation from donor or recipient. In mixed lymphocyte reactions, approximately 200,000 CFSE-labeled pre-transplant responders were plated with approximately 200,000 irradiated violet-dye-labeled stimulators and cultured for around six days. Proliferating CD3+CD4+CFSE-low and CD3+CD8+CFSE-low responder cells were FACS-sorted on a BD Influx sorter after the mixed lymphocyte reaction. The rearranged segments are TRBV11-2 and TRBJ1-5; 8 middle bases align to TRBD1. The sequence came from a human patient who received an intestinal transplant. Material: alloreactive CD8+ T cells from a mixed lymphocyte reaction culture, obtained before intestinal transplant. The sample's cell subset or site label is to be understood as: CFSE-low proliferating T cells sorted from roughly 6-day pre-transplant mixed lymphocyte reaction (GvH or HvG direction). The sequence in DNA is TGTGCCAGCAGCCGGACAGGGTATAGCAATCAGCCCCAGCATTTT. This gives the protein CASSRTGYSNQPQHF.